A single sample is the source of the 5 T cell receptor beta chains below, sequenced in a study of cytomegalovirus exposure and HLA in healthy donors. Both 60 Vbeta primers and 13 Jbeta primers went into the PCR. The data were produced by immunoSEQ multiplex PCR, yet TCRdb's version contains in-frame clones alone and is incomplete. The data contain 150,000 to 200,000 clones, less than 85% of them singletons. Input material: PBMCs. The source is a man in his forties in good health and CMV-seronegative.

V and J are TRBV7-9 and TRBJ2-1, with TRBD1 matching over 8 bases. V gave up 5 bases and J gave up 4 bases; unmatched junction bases: 7. Germline-derived CDR1 and CDR2 are SEHNR and FQNEAQ (reference sequence). The CDR3 has 15 amino acids. The CDR3 loop reads CASSHGGQAYNEQFF. DNA of the CDR3: TGTGCCAGCAGCCACGGGGGACAGGCATACAATGAGCAGTTCTTC.

This clone has more than one count but fewer than ten. The CDR3 loop is CASNVLAGGFYEQYF. The CDR3 coding sequence is TGTGCCAGCAACGTACTAGCGGGGGGTTTCTACGAGCAGTACTTC. The rearrangement uses TRBV11-2 and TRBJ2-5; TRBD2 agrees at 12 bases. Judging by the DNA end, TRBJ2-7 fits better; the J call may be wrong. This CDR3 has 15 amino acids. Germline loops: CDR1 SGHAT, CDR2 FQNNGV.

The J gene is TRBJ2-3, the V gene TRBV19; TRBD1 is a possible D gene (5 bases). V was shortened by 4 bases and J by 2 bases, with 13 bases between the two germline ends. This CDR3 comprises 15 residues. Germline CDR1 reads LNHDA; CDR2 reads SQIVND (reference sequence). CDR3 coding DNA: TGTGCCAGTAGTAAAGGGGCAGGGTACACAGATACGCAGTATTTT. The encoded protein is CASSKGAGYTDTQYF.

This clone came up a few times. The chain joins TRBV10-3 to TRBJ2-7; perhaps TRBD2 as D (6 bases). Trimming pared 0 bases from V and 2 bases from J, leaving 14 bases between. This CDR3 has 16 residues. Germline CDR1 reads ENHRY; CDR2 reads SYGVKD. For the CDR3, the DNA is TGTGCCATCAGTGAGTCCGGGACTGCCCTAACCTACGAGCAGTACTTC. Its protein is CAISESGTALTYEQYF.

The J gene is TRBJ2-7, the V gene TRBV28, with D perhaps matching TRBD1 (6 bases). In germline, CDR1 is MDHEN, CDR2 SYDVKM. The CDR3 has 16 amino acids. With 5 bases removed from V and 3 bases from J, the gap between germline ends came to 20 bases. DNA for the CDR3: TGTGCCAGCAGTGTAGCAGGGGTGCTGATAAACTACGAGCAGTACTTC. Amino acids: CASSVAGVLINYEQYF.